The rows below give T cell receptor beta chains drawn from one sample of a study of cytomegalovirus exposure and HLA in healthy donors. Here immunoSEQ multiplex PCR was the method, and the copy in TCRdb shows in-frame clones only, minus some. Of around 120,000 clones listed, roughly 79% are singletons. The specimen sequenced was PBMCs. Receptors were obtained from a woman aged 18-30 years in good health and CMV-seronegative. Each CDR3 is given with its conserved first and last residue. D genes are given only for firm matches. Size is omitted from some rows. Given values are once, few, many or a class for expanded clones.

D	J	V	size	DNA	CDR3
TRBD1	TRBJ2-1	TRBV4-1	few	TGCGCCAGCAGCCAATTCCGGGACAGGGTATCTACCTACAATGAGCAGTTCTTC	CASSQFRDRVSTYNEQFF
TRBD1	TRBJ1-6	TRBV6-1	once	TGTGCCAGCAGTGAAGGAGAGGGGGCGAGTGGTTCACCCCTCCACTTT	CASSEGEGASGSPLHF
.	TRBJ2-5	TRBV28	.	TGTGCCAGCAGTGTGACTATGATGGCAGAGACCCAGTACTTC	CASSVTMMAETQYF
.	TRBJ2-7	TRBV15	.	TGTGCCACCAGCAGAGATCTTTCGAGAGGGCACGGCGAGCAGTACTTC	CATSRDLSRGHGEQYF
.	TRBJ1-1	TRBV29-1	once	TGCAGCGTTGGGACAAAAAACACTGAAGCTTTCTTT	CSVGTKNTEAFF
TRBD2	TRBJ2-7	TRBV11-2	.	TGTGCCAGCAGCCAAACTAGCGGGCCTTCCTACGAGCAGTACTTC	CASSQTSGPSYEQYF
.	TRBJ1-1	TRBV14	once	TGTGCCAGCAGCTTACAGGAGAACACTGAAGCTTTCTTT	CASSLQENTEAFF
.	TRBJ1-1	TRBV28	.	TGTGCCAGCAGTTTAGGCGGGGGAAGTTTCTTT	CASSLGGGSFF
.	TRBJ1-2	TRBV5-1	.	TGCGCCAGCAGCTTGTCCCAACGGGGGGCCTATGGCTACACCTTC	CASSLSQRGAYGYTF
TRBD1	TRBJ1-1	TRBV5-1	.	TGCGCCAGCAGCTCTTCCGGGACAGGGGGCACTGAAGCTTTCTTT	CASSSSGTGGTEAFF
.	TRBJ2-1	TRBV5-4	.	TGTGCCAGCAGCGAGCGATTCAGCTCCTACAATGAGCAGTTCTTC	CASSERFSSYNEQFF
.	TRBJ2-5	TRBV30	.	TGTGCCTGGAGTGCGACGGGGGAGCAGTACTTC	CAWSATGEQYF
.	TRBJ1-5	TRBV5-5	.	TGTGCCAGCAGCTGGACTGTTAGCAATCAGCCCCAGCATTTT	CASSWTVSNQPQHF
TRBD2	TRBJ2-5	TRBV6-5	.	TGTGCCAGCAGTTACTCCGGGAGGTACCAAGAGACCCAGTACTTC	CASSYSGRYQETQYF
.	TRBJ1-1	TRBV5-1	.	TGCGCCAGCAGCCTGGAGGGGCCCCCGAACACTGAAGCTTTCTTT	CASSLEGPPNTEAFF
.	TRBJ2-1	TRBV29-1	.	TGCAGCGTTGAGGCAGACAGCTCCTACAATGAGCAGTTCTTC	CSVEADSSYNEQFF
.	TRBJ1-4	TRBV4-1	few	TGCGCCAGCAGCCAAGATAGGAGGGTACAGGTTGGAACTAATGAAAAACTGTTTTTT	CASSQDRRVQVGTNEKLFF
.	TRBJ2-2	TRBV30	.	TGTGCCGGAGTCGGTCTAGTGGCCGGGGAGCTGTTTTTT	CAGVGLVAGELFF
TRBD1	TRBJ1-2	TRBV7-8	.	TGTGCCAGCAGCCGGGACAGTAACTATGGCTACACCTTC	CASSRDSNYGYTF
.	TRBJ1-3	TRBV5-4	.	TGTGCCAGCAGCACCGGACAGTCCAACTCTGGAAACACCATATATTTT	CASSTGQSNSGNTIYF
.	TRBJ2-2	TRBV5-1	.	TGCGCCAGCAGCTTGACGGGGTCGGTCACCGGGGAGCTGTTTTTT	CASSLTGSVTGELFF
.	TRBJ1-1	TRBV27	large	TGTGCCAGCAGTTTAGGGGCAGCTAATGAAGCTTTCTTT	CASSLGAANEAFF
.	TRBJ1-1	TRBV11-2	.	TGTGCCAGCTCGGCATTAAGGGACTTTTGGGCTTTCTTT	CASSALRDFWAFF
TRBD1	TRBJ1-2	TRBV25-1	.	TGTGCCAGCAGTGACCCAGGGACAGGGGGACACTATGGCTACACCTTC	CASSDPGTGGHYGYTF
.	TRBJ1-6	TRBV12-5	few	TGTGCTAGTGGTTTGGTACCCGCGACAGTCTCACCTATTTTTTATTCACCCCTCCACTTT	CASGLVPATVSPIFYSPLHF
.	TRBJ2-1	TRBV4-1	.	TGCGCCAGCAGCCAAGATCGGGGAGGGGGGGCCCTCTACGGCAATGAGCAGTTCTTC	CASSQDRGGGALYGNEQFF
TRBD1	TRBJ2-7	TRBV5-6	once	TGTGCCAGCAGCCCCGGGACAGCTAGGGGCGAGCAGTACTTC	CASSPGTARGEQYF
.	TRBJ1-4	TRBV7-2	few	TGTGCCAGCAGCTTAGGCCGCAGGAATGAAAAACTGTTTTTT	CASSLGRRNEKLFF
.	TRBJ2-1	TRBV5-6	.	TGTGCCAGCAGCCCCAGCGTCTTACCTTACAATGAGCAGTTCTTC	CASSPSVLPYNEQFF
.	TRBJ1-2	TRBV4-1	.	TGCGCCAGCAGCCAAGACACAGTTAGTCTCTATGGCTACACCTTC	CASSQDTVSLYGYTF
.	TRBJ2-7	TRBV28	.	TGTGCCAGCAGTTTAGGGGCCATGCTCTACGAGCAGTACTTC	CASSLGAMLYEQYF
.	TRBJ1-5	TRBV27	.	TGTGCCAGCAGTTTGAGAGGTGTAGGCCAGCCCCAGCATTTT	CASSLRGVGQPQHF
.	TRBJ2-7	TRBV14	.	TGTGCCAGCAGCACCATATATGGGGGGAAAACCTACGAGCAGTACTTC	CASSTIYGGKTYEQYF
TRBD1	TRBJ1-5	TRBV28	once	TGTGCCAGCAGTCCGGGACAGGGATATAGCAATCAGCCCCAGCATTTT	CASSPGQGYSNQPQHF
.	TRBJ1-2	TRBV5-8	.	TGTGCCTCAAAGGAGGGTTGGGGTGGCTACACCTTC	CASKEGWGGYTF
.	TRBJ1-4	TRBV30	.	TGTGCCTGGAGTGCGGTCATGGGAGTTCTACTGTTTTTT	CAWSAVMGVLLFF
.	TRBJ1-1	TRBV25-1	few	TGTGCCAGCAGTGTCTTACAGGAAAGCTCTGAAGCTTTCTTT	CASSVLQESSEAFF
.	TRBJ1-1	TRBV6-5	.	TGTGCCAGCAGTTACTATTGGACCGGGCGGGACACTGAAGCTTTCTTT	CASSYYWTGRDTEAFF
.	TRBJ2-2	TRBV5-1	.	TGCGCCAGCAGCCCCGGGGGGCGCGTCACCGGGGAGCTGTTTTTT	CASSPGGRVTGELFF
TRBD1	TRBJ1-3	TRBV30	.	TGTGCCTGGAGAACCGGACAGGGGCGAAACACCATATATTTT	CAWRTGQGRNTIYF
TRBD1	TRBJ1-2	TRBV6-6	.	TGTGCCAGCAGTTCCCCCGGGACAGGGAGGATCGGTGGCTACACCTTC	CASSSPGTGRIGGYTF